This TCR beta chain was identified during a study of CD8+CD57+ T cells in acquired aplastic anemia. The overall study: The mean DNA yield obtained from sorted CD4+ and CD8+ cells came to approximately 3.2 ug.

Study-level findings and limits: The number of CD8+ CDR3 sequences shared by patients and controls was about 30. Simpson's diversity of CD8+ cells was not significantly different in patients compared with controls.

A remark on this clonotype: The antigen remains unidentified. The junction and the germline gene differ at one end; a read error may be behind it.

The CDR3 covers 13 residues. Germline V gene lookup returns CDR1 SNHLY and CDR2 FYNNEI. Genomic DNA was employed as the template in profiling TCR beta VDJ and CDR3. TCRdb reprocessed the reads via MiXCR and lists one record per CDR3 protein. The sample consists of around 250,000 distinct CDR3 sequences, about 80% of them appearing once. Flow cytometry had shown expanded CD8+CD57+ cells in the patients chosen for sequencing. Patients were untreated when blood was sampled. Specimen: sorted CD4+, CD8+, or CD8+CD57+ T cells (not recorded which) from PBMCs. This clonotype was sampled from a human donor with aplastic anemia. The chain uses TRBV2 and TRBJ2-3; D may be TRBD1 or TRBD2 (5 bases each). The DNA for the CDR3 is TGCGGCAGCAGTGCTGGGGGTCCCGATACGCAGTATTTC. This translates into CGSSAGGPDTQYF.